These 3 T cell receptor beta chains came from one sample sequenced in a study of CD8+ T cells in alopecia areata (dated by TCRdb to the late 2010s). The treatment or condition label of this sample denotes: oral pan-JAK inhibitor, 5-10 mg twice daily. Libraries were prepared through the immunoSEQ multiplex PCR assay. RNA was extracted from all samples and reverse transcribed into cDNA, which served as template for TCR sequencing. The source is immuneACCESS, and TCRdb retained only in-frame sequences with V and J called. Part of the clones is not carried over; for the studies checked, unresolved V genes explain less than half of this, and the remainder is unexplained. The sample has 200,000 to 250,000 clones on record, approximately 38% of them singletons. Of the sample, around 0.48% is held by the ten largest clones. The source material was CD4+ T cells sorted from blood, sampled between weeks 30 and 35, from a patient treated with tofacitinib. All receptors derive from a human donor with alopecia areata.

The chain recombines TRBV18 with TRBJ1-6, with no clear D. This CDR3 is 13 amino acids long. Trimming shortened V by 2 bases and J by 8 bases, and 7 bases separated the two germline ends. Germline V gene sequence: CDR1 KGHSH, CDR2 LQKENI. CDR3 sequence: CASSPEIDSPLHF. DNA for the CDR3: TGTGCCAGCTCACCAGAGATAGATTCACCCCTCCACTTT.

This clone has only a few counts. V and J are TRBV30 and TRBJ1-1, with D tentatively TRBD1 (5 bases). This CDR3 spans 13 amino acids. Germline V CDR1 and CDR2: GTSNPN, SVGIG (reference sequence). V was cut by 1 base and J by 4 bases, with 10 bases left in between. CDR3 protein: CAWSGQGTTEAFF. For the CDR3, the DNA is TGTGCCTGGAGTGGGCAGGGTACCACTGAAGCTTTCTTT.

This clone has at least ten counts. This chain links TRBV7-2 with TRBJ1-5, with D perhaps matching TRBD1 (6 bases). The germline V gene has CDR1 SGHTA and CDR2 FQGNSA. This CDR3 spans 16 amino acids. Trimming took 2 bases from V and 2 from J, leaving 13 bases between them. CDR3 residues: CASSLRSGAGNQPQHF. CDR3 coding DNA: TGTGCCAGCAGCTTACGCTCGGGGGCAGGCAATCAGCCCCAGCATTTT.